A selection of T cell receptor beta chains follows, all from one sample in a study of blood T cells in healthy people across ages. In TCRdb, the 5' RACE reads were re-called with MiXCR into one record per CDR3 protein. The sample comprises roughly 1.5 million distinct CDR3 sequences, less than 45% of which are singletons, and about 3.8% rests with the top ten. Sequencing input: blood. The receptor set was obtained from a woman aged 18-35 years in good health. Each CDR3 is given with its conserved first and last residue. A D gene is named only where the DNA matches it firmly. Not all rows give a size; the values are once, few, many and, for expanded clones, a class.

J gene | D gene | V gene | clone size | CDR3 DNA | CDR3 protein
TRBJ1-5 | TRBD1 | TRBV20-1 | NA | TGCAGTGCTTCCGGACAGGGAGGAGGGCAATGGCAGCCCCAGCATTTT | CSASGQGGGQWQPQHF
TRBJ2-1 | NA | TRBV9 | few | TGTGCCAGCAGCGTAGAGGGAGTATTCAATGAGCAGTTCTTC | CASSVEGVFNEQFF
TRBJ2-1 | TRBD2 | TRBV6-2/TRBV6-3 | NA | TGTGCCAGCAGCATGACTAGCGGGTTCAATGAGCAGTTCTTC | CASSMTSGFNEQFF
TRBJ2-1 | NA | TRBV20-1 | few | TGCAGTGCTAGAGATCCCGGGAGCTCCTACAATGAGCAGTTCTTC | CSARDPGSSYNEQFF
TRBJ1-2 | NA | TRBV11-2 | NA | TGTGCCAGCAGCTTAGTTCGCTCGGCGGAGGAAGGCTACACCTTC | CASSLVRSAEEGYTF
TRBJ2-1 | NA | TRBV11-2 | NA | TGTGCCAGCAGCTTAGTAGGTCGGACTGTCTCTTACAATGAGCAGTTCTTC | CASSLVGRTVSYNEQFF
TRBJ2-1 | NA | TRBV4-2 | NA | TGTGCCAGCAGCCACCAACAGGGTCTCTACAATGAGCAGTTCTTC | CASSHQQGLYNEQFF
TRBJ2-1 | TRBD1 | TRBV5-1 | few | TGCGCCAGCAGCTTGGGACAGGGGACTGAGCAGTTCTTC | CASSLGQGTEQFF
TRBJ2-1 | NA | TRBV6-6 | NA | TGTGCCAGCAGTTCTATCCCTCACAATGAGCAGTTCTTC | CASSSIPHNEQFF
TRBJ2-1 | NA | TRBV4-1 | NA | TGCGCCAGCAGCCCTTCCGGCTTAACCTACAATGAGCAGGTCTTC | CASSPSGLTYNEQVF
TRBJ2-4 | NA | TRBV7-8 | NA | TGTGCCAGCAGCTTAGCGACAGCTAATCAGTACTTC | CASSLATANQYF
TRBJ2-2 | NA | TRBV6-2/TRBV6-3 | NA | TGTGCCAGCAGTTACTCGAGCCCAGGGACCGGGGAGCTGTTTTTT | CASSYSSPGTGELFF
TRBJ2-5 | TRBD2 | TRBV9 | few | TGTGCCAGCAGCACCGGACTAGTCGGAAACAATGAGCAGTACTTC | CASSTGLVGNNEQYF
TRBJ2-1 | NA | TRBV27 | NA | TGTGCCAGCAGTCCCGTACCAGGACGGGTCAATGAGCAGTTCTTC | CASSPVPGRVNEQFF
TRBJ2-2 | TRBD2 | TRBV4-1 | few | TGCGCCAGCAGCCAAAGGACTAGCGGGCGATCGAACACCGGGGAGCTGTTTTTT | CASSQRTSGRSNTGELFF
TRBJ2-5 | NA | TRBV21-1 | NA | TGTGCCAGCAGCAAAGAAGGCGGAATAAGGGTCCAAGAGACCCAGTACTTC | CASSKEGGIRVQETQYF
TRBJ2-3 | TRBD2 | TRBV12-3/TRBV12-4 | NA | TGTGCCAGCAGTCGTGGACTAGCGGACACAGATGCGCAGTATTTC | CASSRGLADTDAQYF
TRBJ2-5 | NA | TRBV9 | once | TGTGCCCGCAGCGCCGGCCAAGAGACCCAGTACTTC | CARSAGQETQYF
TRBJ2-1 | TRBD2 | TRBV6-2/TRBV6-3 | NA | TGTGCCAGCACCTACGCTAGCGGGAGGCTACCTTCCTACAATGAGCAGTTCTTC | CASTYASGRLPSYNEQFF
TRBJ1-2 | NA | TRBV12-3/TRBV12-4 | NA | TGTGCCAGCAGTTTATCAAGTTTGATCGGGATTAACTATGGCTACACCTTC | CASSLSSLIGINYGYTF
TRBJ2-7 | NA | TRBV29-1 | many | TGCAGCGTTGAGAGCGCGGAATACGAGCAGTACTTC | CSVESAEYEQYF
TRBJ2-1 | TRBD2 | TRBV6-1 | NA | TGTGCCAGCAGTGTTTTCCCGACTAGCGGGACTGCCAATGAGCAGTTCTTC | CASSVFPTSGTANEQFF
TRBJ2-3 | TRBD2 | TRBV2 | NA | TGTGCCAGCTGGACTAGCGGGGGGCATATATTGAACACAGATACGCAGTATTTT | CASWTSGGHILNTDTQYF
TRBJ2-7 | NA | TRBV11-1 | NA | TGTGCCAGCATCTCCTACGAGCAGTACTTC | CASISYEQYF
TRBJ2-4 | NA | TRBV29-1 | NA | TGCAGCGTTGCCGGGACCCTAGCCAAAAACATTCAGTACTTC | CSVAGTLAKNIQYF
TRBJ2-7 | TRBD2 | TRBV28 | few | TGTGCCAGCAGTTTTGGGAGGGAGCGCAATTCCTACGAGCAGTACTTC | CASSFGRERNSYEQYF
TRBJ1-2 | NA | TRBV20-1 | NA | TGCAGTGCCTCAGAGGGAGGCAGCCCCAACTATGGCTACACCTTC | CSASEGGSPNYGYTF
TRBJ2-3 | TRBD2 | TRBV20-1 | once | TGCAGTGCCACGGGACTAGCGGGTACTCCCACAGATACGCAGTATTTT | CSATGLAGTPTDTQYF
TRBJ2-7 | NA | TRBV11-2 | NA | TGTGCCAGCAGCCTCCTAACGGGAGCTCCGACGGATGAGCAGTACTTC | CASSLLTGAPTDEQYF
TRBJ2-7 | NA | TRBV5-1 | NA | TGCGCCAGCAGCTTGGAGGGCAGGGTCCCCTACGAGCAGTACTTC | CASSLEGRVPYEQYF
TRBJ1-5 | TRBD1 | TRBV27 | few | TGTGCCAGCAGTTTTACAGGGGGCGCAGGACAGCCCCAGCATTTT | CASSFTGGAGQPQHF
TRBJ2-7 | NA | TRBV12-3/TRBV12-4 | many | TGTGCCAGCAGTCCCCAAGAGCGCGGCGAGCAGTACTTC | CASSPQERGEQYF
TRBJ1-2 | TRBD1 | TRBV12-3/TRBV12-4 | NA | TGTGCCAGCAGTTTAGAGGGGACAGGGGGTATCTATGGCTACACCTTC | CASSLEGTGGIYGYTF
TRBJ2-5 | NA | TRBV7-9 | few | TGTGCCAGCAGCCTTCCTTGGGGGTACCAAGAGACCCAGTACTTC | CASSLPWGYQETQYF
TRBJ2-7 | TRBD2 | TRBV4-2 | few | TGTGCCAGCAGCCAAGTATTTAGCGGGAGTTACAATGAGCAGTACTTC | CASSQVFSGSYNEQYF
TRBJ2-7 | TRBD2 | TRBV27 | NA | TGTGCCAGCAGTCCGAATGGACTAGCGGGTCACTACGAGCAGTACTTC | CASSPNGLAGHYEQYF
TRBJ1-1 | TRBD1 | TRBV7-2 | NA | TGTGCCAGCAGCTTAGGTAGACAGGGGTTAGGCACTGAAGCTTTCTTT | CASSLGRQGLGTEAFF
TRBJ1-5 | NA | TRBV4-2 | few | TGTGCCAGCAGCCAAGAGGCAGATAGCAATCAGCCCCAGCATTTT | CASSQEADSNQPQHF
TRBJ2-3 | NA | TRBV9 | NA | TGTGCCAGCAGCGTAGAGACAACTAGCACAGATACGCAGTATTTT | CASSVETTSTDTQYF
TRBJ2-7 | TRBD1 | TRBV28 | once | TGTGCCAGCAGTTCCCGAATAGGACAGGGAGACGAGCAGTACTTC | CASSSRIGQGDEQYF
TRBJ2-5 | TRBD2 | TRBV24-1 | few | TGTGCCACCAGTGATCTAGCGGGAGGAGGAGAGACCCAGTACTTC | CATSDLAGGGETQYF
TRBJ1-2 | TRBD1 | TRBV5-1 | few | TGCGCCAGCAGCGATTGGGCAAACCGGATCGGACAGGGCCCTAACTATGGCTACACCTTC | CASSDWANRIGQGPNYGYTF
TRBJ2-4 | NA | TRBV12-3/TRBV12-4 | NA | TGTGCCAGCAGTCCTGGGACCGTCACTCCAGGAGACATTCAGTACTTC | CASSPGTVTPGDIQYF
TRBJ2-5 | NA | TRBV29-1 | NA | TGCAGCGTTGAACTCGGCTCGGTGGAGACCCAGTACTTC | CSVELGSVETQYF
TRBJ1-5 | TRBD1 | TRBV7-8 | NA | TGTGCCAGCAGCTACGGGACAGCAAACAATCAGCCCCAGCATTTT | CASSYGTANNQPQHF
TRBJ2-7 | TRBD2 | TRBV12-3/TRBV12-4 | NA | TGTGCCAGCAGTTTACTAGCGGGCGAGCTCTCCTACAATGAGCAGTACTTC | CASSLLAGELSYNEQYF